This T cell receptor (beta chain) was recovered during a study of T-cell reconstitution after alpha-beta-depleted transplantation in children. The TCRbeta library incorporated unique molecular identifiers. TCRdb recomputed calls from the PCR reads with MiXCR, one row per CDR3 protein. Of about 270,000 distinct CDR3 sequences listed, 9.9% were seen once; the top ten hold about a tenth. This clonotype was observed many times. There are 15 residues in the CDR3. V shed 4 bases, J shed 3 bases, and the junction held 7 bases outside the gene matches. The starting material was PBMCs from the stem cell graft donor, obtained from the stem cell graft. The rearrangement links TRBV12-3 or TRBV12-4 to TRBJ2-3, with TRBD1 matching over 7 bases. The source is a human donor who donated a stem cell graft to a child with SCID. The CDR3 here is CASSSWTGQTDTQYF. The DNA of the CDR3 is TGTGCCAGCAGTTCCTGGACAGGCCAGACAGATACGCAGTATTTT.